The 16 T cell receptor beta chains presented below share a single source sample, sequenced in a study of T cell clonality in common variable immunodeficiency (dated by TCRdb to the mid-2010s). No antigen has been identified for these receptors. The method behind the library was the immunoSEQ multiplex PCR assay. In its TCRdb copy, this immuneACCESS table keeps in-frame sequences only and misses some clones. Where compared with another copy, unresolved V genes explain less than half of these, and the others have no known cause. This sample includes approximately 26,000 clones, and none of them was observed just once. Around 3.1% of the sample belongs to the ten largest clones. The research as a whole found: Fewer deletions and N-nucleotide insertions were reportedly observed in CVID TCRbeta sequences, and highly modified clones with 13 or more V deletions were reportedly absent from CVID TCRbeta sequences.

Sequences were obtained from peripheral blood mononuclear cells. The receptors were gathered from a human donor with common variable immunodeficiency.

For this clone: With the read ending 3 residues before the CDR3 end, the germline J gene is used to fill in that end. The chain uses TRBV19 and TRBJ1-6; the D is unclear. The CDR3 length is 13 residues. Per germline, CDR1 LNHDA and CDR2 SQIVND (reference sequence). Deletions cut 3 bases from V and 11 bases from J, with 11 bases between. The CDR3 protein is CASSIGTEPPLHF. CDR3 bases read: TGTGCCAGTAGTATCGGCACAGAGCCACCC.

This clone was seen only a few times. The read falls 3 residues short of the CDR3 end, and the missing part is taken from the germline J gene. V gene TRBV30 combines with J gene TRBJ1-2, with D uncertain. CDR3 length: 16 amino acids. Trimming cost V 4 bases and J 6 bases, with 24 bases left between them. Germline assignment: CDR1 GTSNPN and CDR2 SVGIG (reference sequence). CDR3 DNA, as far as it was read: TGTGCCTGGACACCCCTCGCGGGTAGTATTCGTAATGGC. This codes for CAWTPLAGSIRNG. The entire CDR3 protein is CAWTPLAGSIRNGYTF. The whole variable domain, filled in from reference TRBV30 and TRBJ1-2, reads SQTIHQWPATLVQPVGSPLSLECTVEGTSNPNLYWYRQAAGRGLQLLFYSVGIGQISSEVPQNLSASRPQDRQFILSSKKLLLSDSGFYLCAWTPLAGSIRNGYTFGSGTRLTVV.

CDR3 protein: CASSINKGTGDEAFF. The covered CDR3 bases are TGTGCCAGTAGTATAAATAAAGGGACAGGAGATGAA. This chain uses TRBV19 with TRBJ1-1; 8 bases are shared with TRBD1. The read terminates 3 residues ahead of where the CDR3 ends, so the germline J gene completes it. Germline V gene sequence: CDR1 LNHDA, CDR2 SQIVND (reference sequence). The V and J ends lost 2 bases and 7 bases, in that order; junction bases with no gene match: 9. This CDR3 is 15 amino acids long.

As to this clone: The CDR3 end lies 3 residues beyond the end of the read and is filled in from the germline J gene. The chain uses TRBV18 and TRBJ1-3; D might be TRBD1 (6 bases). V was pared by 5 bases and J by 0 bases, with 11 bases between. Germline V gives CDR1 KGHSH, CDR2 LQKENI. CDR3 length: 15 residues. Partial CDR3 DNA: TGTGCCAGCTCAGCGGACAGATACTCTGGAAACACC. It specifies CASSADRYSGNT. The CDR3 in full is CASSADRYSGNTIYF.

Concerning this clone itself: The read falls 3 residues short of the CDR3 end, and the missing part is taken from the germline J gene. V usage is TRBV19 and J usage is TRBJ2-7; D may be TRBD2 (6 bases). V lost 5 bases and J lost 2, with 16 bases in between. Per germline, CDR1 LNHDA and CDR2 SQIVND (reference sequence). CDR3 length: 15 residues. This CDR3 reads CASSPSGGFAYEQYF. The part of the CDR3 DNA that was read is TGTGCCAGTAGTCCCTCTGGAGGGTTCGCCTACGAG.

This clone was counted a few times. The CDR3 end lies 3 residues beyond the end of the read and is filled in from the germline J gene. This chain joins TRBV2 and TRBJ2-7, with 7 bases lining up with TRBD2. The CDR3 extends over 15 amino acids. The junction had 12 bases not matched to a gene; V was cut back by 8 bases and J by 2 bases. Germline-derived CDR1 and CDR2 are SNHLY and FYNNEI. This CDR3 reads CASPKAGDSPYEQYF. CDR3 bases read: TGTGCCAGCCCGAAGGCGGGGGACTCCCCCTACGAG.

Ten or more counts support this clone. The CDR3 is cut off 3 residues early in the read; its end comes from the germline J gene. This chain links TRBV2 with TRBJ2-5, with 8 bases aligning to TRBD1. This CDR3 contains 16 residues. CDR1 and CDR2 (germline): SNHLY, FYNNEI. The junction had 11 bases not matched to a gene; V was cut back by 6 bases and J by 2 bases. The CDR3 loop is CASRETGDYSQETQYF. The CDR3 DNA, read in part, is TGTGCCAGCAGGGAGACAGGGGATTATTCACAAGAGACC.

Of note for this clone: The read finishes 3 residues shy of the CDR3 end, and the germline J gene is used to complete it. V is TRBV6-2 or TRBV6-3 and J is TRBJ2-7; possible D gene TRBD2, 6 bases. Germline CDR1 is MNHEY and CDR2 is SVGEGT. The ends were cut back, 8 bases at V and 0 bases at J, with 17 bases in the middle. The CDR3 loop spans 15 amino acids. The CDR3 bases that were read are TGTGCCAGCCGGACCGCACGGGGGAACTCCTACGAG. Its translation: CASRTARGNSYE. The CDR3, in full, reads CASRTARGNSYEQYF.

In regard to this clone: The missing CDR3 end, 3 residues past where the read stops, is filled in from the germline J gene. V usage is TRBV10-2 and J usage is TRBJ2-7, with no clear D. The CDR3 sequence is 12 residues long. With 3 bases removed from V and 1 base from J, the gap between germline ends came to 4 bases. In germline, CDR1 is WSHSY, CDR2 SAAADI. Incomplete CDR3 DNA: TGCGCCAGCAGTGACCAGTCCTACGAG. This sequence encodes CASSDQSYE. The full CDR3 sequence reads CASSDQSYEQYF.

A few counts support this clone. From the germline J gene comes the end of the CDR3, since the read stops 3 residues before it. This rearrangement joins TRBV19 to TRBJ2-3; possible D gene TRBD1, 5 bases. Deletions cut 6 bases from V and 4 bases from J, with 11 bases between. Looked up from germline, CDR1 is LNHDA and CDR2 is SQIVND (reference sequence). This CDR3 contains 13 residues. CDR3 bases read: TGTGCCAGTAGGGGCAGGGTTCCAGATACG. Translated, it gives CASRGRVPDT. The entire CDR3 protein reads CASRGRVPDTQYF.

This clone showed up many times. With the read ending 3 residues before the CDR3 end, the germline J gene is used to fill in that end. The genes are TRBV20-1 and TRBJ2-7, with 9 positions matching TRBD1. CDR3 size: 12 residues. The germline CDR1 and CDR2 sequences are DFQATT and SNEGSKA (reference sequence). The trim removed 6 bases at V and 2 bases at J, leaving 2 bases unmatched. Partial CDR3 DNA: TGCAGTGCGGACAGGGGAGCCTACGAG. This translates into CSADRGAYE. The full-length CDR3 reads as CSADRGAYEQYF.

This clone was observed a few times. Read sequence stops 3 residues before the CDR3 end, and the germline J gene provides the missing end. The V gene is TRBV2, the J gene TRBJ2-3; 11 nucleotides agree with TRBD2. Germline CDR1 reads SNHLY; CDR2 reads FYNNEI. V trimming: 7 bases; J trimming: 5 bases; junction bases outside the gene matches: 17. The CDR3 has 18 residues. CDR3 bases read: TGTGCCAGCACCGAGGAGGTAGCGGGGGGGCGATTTCGAGATACG. Its translation is CASTEEVAGGRFRDT. The entire CDR3 protein is CASTEEVAGGRFRDTQYF.

On this clone: The read terminates 3 residues ahead of where the CDR3 ends, so the germline J gene completes it. The chain couples TRBV6-2 or TRBV6-3 to TRBJ2-5, with 9 bases aligning to TRBD1. The CDR3 sequence is 16 residues long. Germline CDR1 and CDR2: MNHEY and SVGEGT. J lost 5 bases, V lost 6 bases, and 13 bases had no gene match. The DNA read from the CDR3 is TGTGCCAGCAGCGTCTGGACAGGGGCCCCCGGGGAGACC. It yields the protein CASSVWTGAPGET. The CDR3 in its entirety is CASSVWTGAPGETQYF.

This clone was observed many times. The DNA read from the CDR3 is TGTGCCAGCTCACTGGCTCTTGGTGAAAAA. Its protein product is CASSLALGEK. The entire CDR3 reads CASSLALGEKLFF. V and J are TRBV18 and TRBJ1-4; D unclear. The CDR3 extends 3 residues past the end of the read, so its final part is completed from the germline J gene. The germline V gene encodes CDR1 KGHSH and CDR2 LQKENI. CDR3 length: 13 residues. The V gene lost 4 bases and the J gene lost 7 bases, with 10 bases spanning the gap.

This clone showed up just a few times. The CDR3 extends 3 residues past the end of the read, so its final part is completed from the germline J gene. The rearrangement uses TRBV7-9 and TRBJ2-1, with 8 bases fitting TRBD2. CDR1 is SEHNR and CDR2 is FQNEAQ in the germline V gene (reference sequence). The V gene end was trimmed by 8 bases and the J gene end by 9 bases; junction bases not matched to a gene: 9. The CDR3 loop spans 13 amino acids. The DNA read from the CDR3 is TGTGCCAGCCTATACGGGGGGGCCGGTGAG. Amino acids: CASLYGGAGE. The CDR3 in full is CASLYGGAGEQFF. Combining the CDR3 with reference TRBV7-9 and TRBJ2-1 gives the whole variable domain DTGVSQNPRHKITKRGQNVTFRCDPISEHNRLYWYRQTLGQGPEFLTYFQNEAQLEKSRLLSDRFSAERPKGSFSTLEIQRTEQGDSAMYLCASLYGGAGEQFFGPGTRLTVL.

Partial CDR3 DNA: TGTGCCAGCAGTGTCGGGGGTCCCTACGAG. This translates into CASSVGGPYE. The CDR3 reads in full as CASSVGGPYEQYF. V usage is TRBV6-1 and J usage is TRBJ2-7; D is perhaps TRBD2 (6 bases). The sequence runs out 3 residues before the end of the CDR3; the remainder is reconstructed from the germline J gene. This CDR3 has 13 residues. Trimming stripped 4 bases from V and 2 bases from J, with 9 bases between. CDR1 is MNHNS, CDR2 SASEGT, per germline.